This T cell receptor (beta chain) was recorded in a study of T cells in tuberculosis (dated by TCRdb to the late 2010s). Looking at the study overall: In the study, CD1B tetramers and high-throughput TCR immunosequencing were combined to characterize T cells specific for the mycobacterial lipid antigen glucose monomycolate (GMM). IGRA-negative adolescents, IGRA-positive adolescents with latent tuberculosis and adults with active tuberculosis, about nine per group, were compared in a South African clinical cohort. What the authors observed across the whole study: A classifier using the diverse GMM-specific repertoire reached 87% accuracy (AUROC 0.9 to 0.95), compared with 70% accuracy using GEM motif frequencies. Clinical samples were chosen by availability of cryopreserved specimens, and active tuberculosis cases were adults while controls were adolescents. Smaller NN-distances were partly driven by shorter CDR3-alpha lengths in active tuberculosis patients, and statistical significance was not reached for the TCR-beta difference. Active tuberculosis TCR-alpha repertoires showed smaller mean NN-distances to GMM-specific TCRs than IGRA-negative controls, suggesting clonal expansion of these TCRs.

A remark on this clone: What antigen it recognizes has not been identified. Base qualities are not at hand, and no much larger clone is one base apart.

At study entry, adolescents were screened for latent tuberculosis infection using a tuberculin skin test and the QuantiFERON-TB GOLD In-Tube IGRA. Unsorted cryopreserved PBMC were immunosequenced, covering on average about 100,000 T cells per clinical donor. Eleven high schools in the Worcester region of the Western Cape, South Africa, served as enrollment sites for adolescents aged 12 to 18 years. Roughly ten M. tuberculosis-infected adolescents and around ten uninfected adolescents were selected, with the two groups matched for age and sex. PBMC from adolescents were isolated by density centrifugation from freshly drawn heparinized blood and were then cryopreserved. The immunoSEQ multiplex PCR assay was used to generate TCR libraries, with TCR-beta and/or TCR-alpha/delta assays applied to each sample. The amplified TCR libraries were sequenced on the Illumina high-throughput platform. As for how the authors treated the data: Clustering and dimensionality reduction relied on pairwise TCRdist distances among GMM-specific receptors from T cells that were either sorted ex vivo or expanded in vitro. The score assigned to each clinical repertoire was mean NN-distance, meaning the average TCRdist to the nearest 10% of tetramer-positive reference sequences. GEM TCR motif frequency was calculated as the fraction of unique TCRs that matched known GEM sequences by V/J usage and CDR3 length. Linear discriminant analysis with leave-one-out cross-validation, implemented in scikit-learn, was used to classify active tuberculosis. TCRdb retrieved this table from immuneACCESS and kept in-frame rearrangements only. Not all clones are present; in checked studies, unresolved V genes account for under half, and no reason is known for the remainder. V and J calls and clone size are given by that table; D and trimming were obtained from the DNA. The sample has tens of thousands of clones on record, around 97% of them singletons. The ten largest clones represent roughly 6.2% of the sample.

The germline V gene gives CDR1 as MGHRA and CDR2 as YSYEKL. The CDR3 measures 16 amino acids from cysteine to phenylalanine. CDR3 DNA only is kept here, 48 bases in frame from base 1. The germline V and J ends show losses of 2 bases and 4 bases respectively, and no gene match explains 8 bases of the junction. Sequenced sample: PBMCs. This clonotype was sampled from a donor aged 10-29 years with latent tuberculosis or without tuberculosis infection. The chain couples TRBV4-1 to TRBJ2-5; TRBD1 fits 9 bases in the junction. The DNA reads TGCGCCAGCAGCCAATGGACAGGGGCCCTTAGAGAGACCCAGTACTTC. Translated, it reads CASSQWTGALRETQYF.